The 24 T cell receptor beta chains below all came from one sample that was sequenced in a study of T cell changes during pregnancy in multiple sclerosis. Sequencing used immunoSEQ multiplex PCR; TCRdb keeps in-frame clones, though not all of them. The sample holds tens of thousands of clones, about 91% seen once. Specimen: CD8+ T cells from peripheral blood mononuclear cells, collected in the third trimester of pregnancy. The source of these receptors is a female donor with multiple sclerosis, enrolled in a pregnancy study.

CDR3 DNA sequence: TGTGCCTTGTCTCCCAGCGGGAGTCGTGGGGAGCTGTTTTTT. Its translation: CALSPSGSRGELFF. The V and J genes are TRBV6-1 and TRBJ2-2; the match to TRBD2 covers 8 bases. The CDR3 length is 14 residues. The germline gives CDR1 MNHNS, CDR2 SASEGT. Unmatched junction bases numbered 13, after V lost 11 bases and J lost 8 bases.

This clone was observed a single time. This chain connects TRBV19 to TRBJ1-3; the D gene is possibly TRBD1 (6 bases). Per germline, CDR1 LNHDA and CDR2 SQIVND (reference sequence). V lost 4 bases and J 3 bases, leaving 10 bases between the germline ends. The CDR3 is made up of 14 amino acids. For the CDR3, the DNA is TGTGCCAGTAGTACGAGGACAGATGGAAACACCATATATTTT. Its protein is CASSTRTDGNTIYF.

This clone was counted between two and nine times. CDR3 nucleotide sequence: TGTGCCAGCAGTGAGCGGGGGGGCACAGATACGCAGTATTTT. Translation: CASSERGGTDTQYF. J is TRBJ2-3 and V is TRBV6-4, with TRBD2 matching over 8 bases. V dropped 3 bases and J dropped 1; count of bases not matched to a gene: 0. CDR1 MRHNA and CDR2 SNTAGT come from the germline V gene. This CDR3 has 14 amino acids.

V and J are TRBV6-1 and TRBJ2-7; TRBD2 is a possible D gene (5 bases). Germline-derived CDR1 and CDR2 are MNHNS and SASEGT. CDR3 size: 13 residues. V was pared by 8 bases and J by 7 bases, with 18 bases between. CDR3 residues: CASRLPPGVEQYF. For the CDR3, the DNA is TGTGCCAGCCGACTACCGCCTGGTGTTGAGCAGTACTTC.

V gene TRBV4-3 combines with J gene TRBJ2-1; 8 bases match TRBD1. With 0 bases clipped from V and 4 bases from J, the junction kept 8 bases outside the gene matches. The CDR3 loop spans 17 amino acids. CDR1 is LGHNA and CDR2 is YSLEER in the germline V gene. The CDR3 loop is CASSQDSGQGFYNEQFF. The CDR3 DNA is TGCGCCAGCAGCCAAGATAGCGGACAGGGTTTTTACAATGAGCAGTTCTTC.

The chain recombines TRBV4-3 with TRBJ2-1, with TRBD2 matching 14 bases. V was clipped by 2 bases and J by 3 bases; unmatched bases: 3. This CDR3 has 17 amino acids. From germline, CDR1 is LGHNA and CDR2 YSLEER. CDR3 in DNA: TGCGCCAGCAGCCAACTCGGACTAGCGGGGGGCTACAATGAGCAGTTCTTC. It encodes CASSQLGLAGGYNEQFF.

This chain uses TRBV6-1 with TRBJ1-1; tentative D call: TRBD1 (5 bases). This CDR3 has 13 amino acids. The germline V gene encodes CDR1 MNHNS and CDR2 SASEGT. The V end was cut by 6 bases, the J end by 1 base, with 9 bases between. CDR3 protein: CASSLTENTEAFF. In DNA, the CDR3 is TGTGCCAGCAGCCTGACAGAGAACACTGAAGCTTTCTTT.

V is TRBV6-5 and J is TRBJ2-1; 12 bases fit TRBD2. With 7 bases clipped from V and 6 bases from J, the junction kept 7 bases outside the gene matches. Germline V CDR1 and CDR2: MNHEY, SVGAGI. The CDR3 is made up of 15 amino acids. DNA of the CDR3: TGTGCCAGCACCCCGACTAGCGGGAGTGCCAATGAGCAGTTCTTC. Encoded protein: CASTPTSGSANEQFF.

The chain is built from TRBV4-3 and TRBJ2-5, with D maybe TRBD2 (6 bases). The CDR3 runs 14 residues. The germline V gene has CDR1 LGHNA and CDR2 YSLEER. V was pared by 1 base and J by 5 bases, with 11 bases between. The CDR3 coding sequence is TGCGCCAGCAGCCAAGGACTAGTTCGGGAGACCCAGTACTTC. Its protein product is CASSQGLVRETQYF.

The rearrangement uses TRBV5-5 and TRBJ1-2; D possibly corresponds to TRBD1 (6 bases). The CDR3 consists of 16 residues. Per the germline V gene, CDR1 is SGHKS and CDR2 is YYEKEE (reference sequence). The ends were cut back, 0 bases at V and 2 bases at J, with 14 bases in the middle. The CDR3 protein is CASSLDFAGENYGYTF. In DNA, the CDR3 is TGTGCCAGCAGCTTGGATTTCGCAGGGGAAAACTATGGCTACACCTTC.

V and J are TRBV7-9 and TRBJ2-6; TRBD1 might be the D (5 bases). The CDR3 covers 16 residues. Germline V gives CDR1 SEHNR, CDR2 FQNEAQ (reference sequence). The germline V and J ends were trimmed by 5 bases and 0 bases, with 11 bases remaining between them. CDR3 residues: CASSPATDSGANVLTF. The CDR3 bases are TGTGCCAGCAGCCCAGCGACAGACTCTGGGGCCAACGTCCTGACTTTC. Drawing the rest from reference TRBV7-9 and TRBJ2-6, the complete variable domain is DTGVSQNPRHKITKRGQNVTFRCDPISEHNRLYWYRQTLGQGPEFLTYFQNEAQLEKSRLLSDRFSAERPKGSFSTLEIQRTEQGDSAMYLCASSPATDSGANVLTFGAGSRLTVL.

The chain has TRBV9 and TRBJ1-2; D perhaps matches TRBD1 (5 bases). Germline assignment: CDR1 SGDLS and CDR2 YYNGEE. V lost 4 bases to trimming and J lost 5 bases, with 15 bases between them. This CDR3 has 14 amino acids. Written as DNA, the CDR3 is TGTGCCAGCAGCCGCCCGGGGGGAGGTTATGGCTACACCTTC. The encoded protein is CASSRPGGGYGYTF.

V gene TRBV4-2 combines with J gene TRBJ2-1; D may be TRBD2 (5 bases). There are 13 residues in the CDR3. V dropped 1 base and J dropped 8 bases, with 9 bases sitting between them. In germline, CDR1 is LGHNA, CDR2 YNFKEQ. The CDR3: CASSQVIGDEQFF. The CDR3, as DNA: TGTGCCAGCAGCCAAGTAATCGGGGATGAGCAGTTCTTC.

This chain uses TRBV5-6 with TRBJ2-7; D is ambiguous. Germline loops: CDR1 SGHDT, CDR2 YYEEEE. V lost 0 bases and J lost 0, with 7 bases in between. CDR3 size: 14 residues. CDR3: CASSLGQISYEQYF. The CDR3 DNA follows: TGTGCCAGCAGCTTGGGGCAAATCTCCTACGAGCAGTACTTC.

The rearrangement joins TRBV5-8 to TRBJ2-7, with 12 nucleotides matching TRBD2. There are 14 residues in the CDR3. Germline V lookup: CDR1 SGHTS, CDR2 YDEGEE. The trim removed 0 bases at V and 8 bases at J, leaving 3 bases unmatched. This CDR3 reads CASSLGLAGGQQYF. The CDR3 DNA sequence: TGTGCCAGCAGCTTGGGTCTAGCGGGAGGGCAGCAGTACTTC.

The chain couples TRBV19 to TRBJ2-2; TRBD2 aligns across 10 bases. Trimming at V came to 7 bases and at J to 5 bases, leaving 13 bases not matched to a gene. Per germline, CDR1 LNHDA and CDR2 SQIVND (reference sequence). The CDR3 sequence is 17 residues long. The CDR3 DNA sequence: TGTGCCAGTATCGCGGTAGCGGGGGGAAGAAAAACCGGGGAGCTGTTTTTT. Its protein product is CASIAVAGGRKTGELFF. The full variable domain, its missing parts supplied by reference TRBV19 and TRBJ2-2, is DGGITQSPKYLFRKEGQNVTLSCEQNLNHDAMYWYRQDPGQGLRLIYYSQIVNDFQKGDIAEGYSVSREKKESFPLTVTSAQKNPTAFYLCASIAVAGGRKTGELFFGEGSRLTVL.

The V call is TRBV5-1, the J call TRBJ2-2; no definite D call. Germline CDR1 and CDR2: SGHRS and YFSETQ. Trimming cost V 3 bases and J 7 bases, with 7 bases left between them. This CDR3 has 12 amino acids. For the CDR3, the DNA is TGCGCCAGCAGCTACAGTGGCGGGGAGCTGTTTTTT. Amino acid sequence: CASSYSGGELFF.

This chain links TRBV6-4 with TRBJ1-5; D is possibly TRBD1 (6 bases). V was pared by 3 bases and J by 0 bases, with 15 bases between. Germline CDR1 MRHNA, CDR2 SNTAGT. The CDR3 runs 17 residues. CDR3 coding DNA: TGTGCCAGCAGTGAGCCACATTACAGGGTTAGCAATCAGCCCCAGCATTTT. Residues: CASSEPHYRVSNQPQHF.

This chain joins TRBV6-1 and TRBJ2-2, with 7 bases matching TRBD1. The germline gives CDR1 MNHNS, CDR2 SASEGT. V trimming: 4 bases; J trimming: 2 bases; junction bases outside the gene matches: 7. The CDR3 loop spans 16 amino acids. The CDR3 nucleotides are TGTGCCAGCAGTGTTCCCCGGGACAGTAACACCGGGGAGCTGTTTTTT. Its translation is CASSVPRDSNTGELFF.

The V call is TRBV6-5, the J call TRBJ1-5; a possible D gene is TRBD1 (5 bases). From germline, CDR1 is MNHEY and CDR2 SVGAGI. The ends were cut back, 6 bases at V and 6 bases at J, with 12 bases in the middle. This CDR3 has 13 amino acids. CDR3 sequence reads: CASSSTQVQPQHF. CDR3 DNA: TGTGCCAGCAGCTCAACACAGGTTCAGCCCCAGCATTTT.

This clone was seen a handful of times. The V call is TRBV18, the J call TRBJ1-2, with 12 bases aligning to TRBD1. V lost 2 bases, J lost 3 bases, and 7 bases stayed unmatched. Germline CDR1 is KGHSH and CDR2 is LQKENI. The CDR3 contains 17 residues. Here the CDR3 reads CASSPSGTGGADYGYTF. The CDR3 nucleotides read TGTGCCAGCTCACCATCAGGGACAGGGGGCGCTGACTATGGCTACACCTTC. The full variable domain, its missing parts supplied by reference TRBV18 and TRBJ1-2, is NAGVMQNPRHLVRRRGQEARLRCSPMKGHSHVYWYRQLPEEGLKFMVYLQKENIIDESGMPKERFSAEFPKEGPSILRIQQVVRGDSAAYFCASSPSGTGGADYGYTFGSGTRLTVV.

The chain joins TRBV11-3 to TRBJ2-7; D is undetermined. Trimming took off 2 bases at V and 5 bases at J, with 13 bases between the two ends. The CDR3 spans 14 residues. Per the germline V gene, CDR1 is SGHNT and CDR2 is YENEEA. The CDR3 nucleotides are TGTGCCAGCAGCTTAACTAACCAAGACGACGAGCAGTACTTC. Translated: CASSLTNQDDEQYF.

Here the CDR3 reads CASSLDDRGTEAFF. Written as DNA, the CDR3 is TGCGCCAGCAGCTTGGATGACAGAGGCACTGAAGCTTTCTTT. The V and J genes are TRBV5-1 and TRBJ1-1, with D possibly TRBD1 on 5 matching bases. Germline V CDR1 and CDR2: SGHRS, YFSETQ. The CDR3 loop spans 14 amino acids. Trimming shortened V by 0 bases and J by 4 bases, and 10 bases separated the two germline ends.

This chain connects TRBV19 to TRBJ1-5; D call uncertain. Trimming took off 3 bases at V and 11 bases at J, with 11 bases between the two ends. This CDR3 is 12 amino acids long. Germline values: CDR1 LNHDA, CDR2 SQIVND (reference sequence). Written as DNA, the CDR3 is TGTGCCAGTAGTATCGGGGTTACAGCCCAGCATTTT. Translation: CASSIGVTAQHF.